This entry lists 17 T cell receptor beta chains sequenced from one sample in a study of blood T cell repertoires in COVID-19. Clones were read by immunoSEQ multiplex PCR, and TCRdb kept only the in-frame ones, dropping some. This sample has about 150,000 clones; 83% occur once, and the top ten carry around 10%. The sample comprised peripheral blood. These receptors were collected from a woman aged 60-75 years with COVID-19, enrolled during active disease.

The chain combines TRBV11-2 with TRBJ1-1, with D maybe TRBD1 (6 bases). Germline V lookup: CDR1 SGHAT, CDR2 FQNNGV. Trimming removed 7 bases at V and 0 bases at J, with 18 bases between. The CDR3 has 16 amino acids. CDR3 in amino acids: CASMRTAGSMNTEAFF. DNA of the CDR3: TGTGCCAGCATGCGGACAGCCGGAAGCATGAACACTGAAGCTTTCTTT. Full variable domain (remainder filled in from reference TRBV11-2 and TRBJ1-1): EAGVAQSPRYKIIEKRQSVAFWCNPISGHATLYWYQQILGQGPKLLIQFQNNGVVDDSQLPKDRFSAERLKGVDSTLKIQPAKLEDSAVYLCASMRTAGSMNTEAFFGQGTRLTVV.

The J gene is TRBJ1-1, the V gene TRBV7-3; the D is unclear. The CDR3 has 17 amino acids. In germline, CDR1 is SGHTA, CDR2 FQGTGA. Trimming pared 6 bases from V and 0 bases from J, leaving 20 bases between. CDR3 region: CASSAPEVRALNTEAFF. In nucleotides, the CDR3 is TGTGCCAGCAGTGCCCCCGAGGTGAGGGCCCTGAACACTGAAGCTTTCTTT.

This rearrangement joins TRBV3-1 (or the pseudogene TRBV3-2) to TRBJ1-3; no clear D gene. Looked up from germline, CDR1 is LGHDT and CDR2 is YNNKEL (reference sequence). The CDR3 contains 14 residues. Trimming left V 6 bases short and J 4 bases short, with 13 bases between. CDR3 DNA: TGTGCCAGCAGTGCGGGCGTTATGGGAAACACCATATATTTT. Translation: CASSAGVMGNTIYF.

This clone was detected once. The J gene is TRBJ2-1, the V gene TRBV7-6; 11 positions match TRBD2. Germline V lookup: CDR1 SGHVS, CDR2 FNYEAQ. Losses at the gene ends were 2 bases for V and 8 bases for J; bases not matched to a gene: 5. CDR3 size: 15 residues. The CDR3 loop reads CASSLLAGGADEQFF. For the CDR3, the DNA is TGTGCCAGCAGCTTACTAGCGGGAGGTGCGGATGAGCAGTTCTTC.

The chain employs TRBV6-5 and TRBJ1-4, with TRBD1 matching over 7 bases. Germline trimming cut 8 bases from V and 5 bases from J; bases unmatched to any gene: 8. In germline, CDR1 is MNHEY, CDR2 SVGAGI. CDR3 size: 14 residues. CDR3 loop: CASFQGVWNEKLFF. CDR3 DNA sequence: TGTGCCAGCTTCCAGGGGGTATGGAATGAAAAACTGTTTTTT.

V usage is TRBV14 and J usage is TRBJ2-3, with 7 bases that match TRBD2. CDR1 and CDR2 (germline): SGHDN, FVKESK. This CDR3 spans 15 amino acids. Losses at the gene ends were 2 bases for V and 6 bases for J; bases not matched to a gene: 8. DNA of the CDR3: TGTGCCAGCAGCCAACGCGGGGGTGCGGGGGATACGCAGTATTTT. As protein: CASSQRGGAGDTQYF.

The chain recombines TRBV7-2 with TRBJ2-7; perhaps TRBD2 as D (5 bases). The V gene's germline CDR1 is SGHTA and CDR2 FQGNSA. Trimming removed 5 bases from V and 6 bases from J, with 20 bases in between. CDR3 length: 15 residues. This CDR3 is CASSTGTRISGEQYF. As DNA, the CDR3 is TGTGCCAGCAGCACCGGAACTAGAATCTCTGGCGAGCAGTACTTC.

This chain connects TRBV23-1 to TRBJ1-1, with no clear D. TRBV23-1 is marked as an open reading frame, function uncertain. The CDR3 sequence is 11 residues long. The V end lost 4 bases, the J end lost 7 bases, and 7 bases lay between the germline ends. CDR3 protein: CASSRESEAFF. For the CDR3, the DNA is TGCGCCAGCAGTCGCGAGAGTGAAGCTTTCTTT.

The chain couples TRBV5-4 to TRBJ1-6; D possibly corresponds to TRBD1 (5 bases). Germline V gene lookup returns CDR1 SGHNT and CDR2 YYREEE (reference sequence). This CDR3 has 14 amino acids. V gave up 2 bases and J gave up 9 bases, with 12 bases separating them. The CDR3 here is CASSLPGKVSPLHF. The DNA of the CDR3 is TGTGCCAGCAGCTTACCAGGGAAAGTTTCACCCCTCCACTTT. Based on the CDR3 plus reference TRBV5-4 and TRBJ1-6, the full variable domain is ETGVTQSPTHLIKTRGQQVTLRCSSQSGHNTVSWYQQALGQGPQFIFQYYREEENGRGNFPPRFSGLQFPNYSSELNVNALELDDSALYLCASSLPGKVSPLHFGNGTRLTVT.

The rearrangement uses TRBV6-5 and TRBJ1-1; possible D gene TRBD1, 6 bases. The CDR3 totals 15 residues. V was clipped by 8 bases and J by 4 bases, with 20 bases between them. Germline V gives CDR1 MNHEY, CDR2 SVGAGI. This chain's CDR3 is CASPAGPMGATEAFF. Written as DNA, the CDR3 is TGTGCCAGCCCAGCAGGACCAATGGGGGCCACTGAAGCTTTCTTT.

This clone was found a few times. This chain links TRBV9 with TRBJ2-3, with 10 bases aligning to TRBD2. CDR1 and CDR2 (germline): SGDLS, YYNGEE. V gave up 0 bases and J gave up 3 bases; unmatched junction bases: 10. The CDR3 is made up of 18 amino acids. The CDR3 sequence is CASSVAAGGPSDTDTQYF. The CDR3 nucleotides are TGTGCCAGCAGCGTAGCAGCGGGAGGGCCCTCGGATACAGATACGCAGTATTTT.

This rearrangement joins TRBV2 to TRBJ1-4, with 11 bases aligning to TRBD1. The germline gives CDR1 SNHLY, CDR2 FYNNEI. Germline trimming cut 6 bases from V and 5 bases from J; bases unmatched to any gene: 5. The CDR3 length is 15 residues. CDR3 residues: CASRNWDRGNEKLFF. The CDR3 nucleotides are TGTGCCAGCAGGAATTGGGACAGGGGGAATGAAAAACTGTTTTTT.

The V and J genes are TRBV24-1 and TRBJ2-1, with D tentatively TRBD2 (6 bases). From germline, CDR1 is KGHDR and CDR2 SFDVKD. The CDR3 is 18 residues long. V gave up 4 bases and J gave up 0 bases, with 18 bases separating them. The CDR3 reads CATSEPQSGGDSYNEQFF. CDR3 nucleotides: TGTGCCACCAGTGAGCCCCAATCCGGAGGGGACTCCTACAATGAGCAGTTCTTC.

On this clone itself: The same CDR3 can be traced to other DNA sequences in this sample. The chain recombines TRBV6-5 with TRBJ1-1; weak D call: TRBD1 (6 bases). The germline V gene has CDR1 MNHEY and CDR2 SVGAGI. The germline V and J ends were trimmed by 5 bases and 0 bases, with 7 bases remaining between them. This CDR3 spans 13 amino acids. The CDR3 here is CASSRQVNTEAFF. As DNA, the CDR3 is TGTGCCAGCAGTAGACAGGTGAACACTGAAGCTTTCTTT.

CDR3 DNA sequence: TGTGCCACACGGACGGGGGGCCCGAATTCACCCCTCCACTTT. Residues: CATRTGGPNSPLHF. The rearrangement uses TRBV6-5 and TRBJ1-6; TRBD1 might be the D (6 bases). V lost 10 bases to trimming and J lost 7 bases, with 17 bases between them. The CDR3 extends over 14 amino acids. CDR1 MNHEY and CDR2 SVGAGI come from the germline V gene.

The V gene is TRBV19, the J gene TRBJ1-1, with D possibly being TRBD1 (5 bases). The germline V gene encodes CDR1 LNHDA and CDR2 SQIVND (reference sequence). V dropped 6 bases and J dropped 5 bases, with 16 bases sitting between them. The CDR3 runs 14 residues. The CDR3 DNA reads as TGTGCCAGTAGATACGGGGGTCGAAGGACTGAAGCTTTCTTT. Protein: CASRYGGRRTEAFF.

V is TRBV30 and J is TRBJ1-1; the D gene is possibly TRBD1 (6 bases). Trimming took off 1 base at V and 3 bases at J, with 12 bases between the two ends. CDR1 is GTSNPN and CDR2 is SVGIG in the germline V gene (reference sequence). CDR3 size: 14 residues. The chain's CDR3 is CAWSGTAVYTEAFF. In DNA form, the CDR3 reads TGTGCCTGGAGTGGGACAGCAGTGTACACTGAAGCTTTCTTT.